Presented here are 14 T cell receptor beta chains from one specimen sequenced in a study of response to subunit inactivated influenza vaccine. TCRdb fed the RT-PCR reads into MiXCR, producing one record per CDR3 protein. The sample has approximately 310,000 distinct CDR3 sequences, 21% seen once. The sample was PBMCs from blood, taken 21 months after vaccination. The receptors were sampled from a man aged 45 to 70 who received an inactivated influenza vaccine.

The J gene is TRBJ2-7, the V gene TRBV5-6; D unresolved. The CDR3 runs to 13 residues. Trimming removed 2 bases at V and 0 bases at J, with 6 bases between. Germline lookup yields CDR1 SGHDT and CDR2 YYEEEE. The CDR3: CASSFYDSYEQYF. CDR3 in DNA: TGTGCCAGCAGCTTTTATGACTCCTACGAGCAGTACTTC.

Comments on this clonotype: Given a much more abundant clone one base away, this may be a read error. Because it lacks the conserved phenylalanine or tryptophan at the end, this CDR3 is likely a read error. The rearrangement links TRBV7-9 to TRBJ2-5; 9 bases match TRBD1. J was trimmed by 2 bases and V by 0 bases; bases with no gene match: 1. From germline, CDR1 is SEHNR and CDR2 FQNEAQ (reference sequence). This CDR3 comprises 15 residues. CDR3 sequence (DNA): TGTGCCAGCAGCTTAGCCGGGACAGGGCAAGAGACCCAGTACTTG. Translation gives CASSLAGTGQETQYL.

This clonotype was found a few times. The genes are TRBV5-1 and TRBJ1-2, with 9 positions matching TRBD1. Germline-derived CDR1 and CDR2 are SGHRS and YFSETQ. The CDR3 is 14 residues long. The junction had 6 bases not matched to a gene; V was cut back by 1 base and J by 8 bases. The CDR3 sequence: CASSLTGGGKGYTF. Here the CDR3 DNA reads TGCGCCAGCAGCTTGACAGGGGGCGGAAAGGGCTACACCTTC.

This clonotype was seen ten or more times. The chain couples TRBV3-1 to TRBJ1-1, with no clear D. V was trimmed by 1 base and J by 0 bases, leaving 6 bases between them. The CDR3 has 14 residues. Germline assignment: CDR1 LGHDT and CDR2 YNNKEL (reference sequence). The CDR3: CASSQGGVNTEAFF. The CDR3 nucleotides are TGTGCCAGCAGCCAAGGGGGTGTGAACACTGAAGCTTTCTTT.

The chain is built from TRBV5-1 and TRBJ2-7; 8 bases agree with TRBD1. This CDR3 contains 13 residues. Germline V CDR1 and CDR2: SGHRS, YFSETQ. V was clipped by 5 bases and J by 3 bases; unmatched bases: 4. The DNA of the CDR3 is TGCGCCAGCAGGGGGACAGGACACTACGAGCAGTACTTC. It translates to CASRGTGHYEQYF.

The chain combines TRBV29-1 with TRBJ1-1; 10 bases fit TRBD1. The CDR3 has 13 amino acids. V shed 5 bases, J shed 6 bases, and the junction held 6 bases outside the gene matches. Germline-derived CDR1 and CDR2 are SQVTM and ANQGSEA. The CDR3 nucleotides are TGCAGCGTTCAGGGACAGGGGTTTTCTGAAGCTTTCTTT. Amino acid sequence: CSVQGQGFSEAFF. Complete variable domain (other parts from reference TRBV29-1 and TRBJ1-1): SAVISQKPSRDICQRGTSLTIQCQVDSQVTMMFWYRQQPGQSLTLIATANQGSEATYESGFVIDKFPISRPNLTFSTLTVSNMSPEDSSIYLCSVQGQGFSEAFFGQGTRLTVV.

This clonotype was observed a handful of times. The rearrangement links TRBV20-1 to TRBJ1-5; 9 bases map to TRBD1. With V trimmed by 7 bases and J by 7 bases, 20 bases remained unmatched. The CDR3 runs to 17 residues. CDR1 and CDR2 from the germline V gene are DFQATT and SNEGSKA (reference sequence). For the CDR3, the DNA is TGCAGTGTACTCCCGGAGGACAGGGGTCCCAGGGGGCAGCCCCAGCATTTT. Its translation is CSVLPEDRGPRGQPQHF.

The chain employs TRBV5-6 and TRBJ2-1; D not certain. Germline V lookup: CDR1 SGHDT, CDR2 YYEEEE. This CDR3 contains 14 residues. With 5 bases removed from V and 5 bases from J, the gap between germline ends came to 14 bases. CDR3 loop: CASSPQRQNNEQFF. The CDR3 coding sequence is TGTGCCAGCAGTCCCCAACGGCAGAACAATGAGCAGTTCTTC. Full variable domain (missing parts from reference TRBV5-6 and TRBJ2-1): DAGVTQSPTHLIKTRGQQVTLRCSPKSGHDTVSWYQQALGQGPQFIFQYYEEEERQRGNFPDRFSGHQFPNYSSELNVNALLLGDSALYLCASSPQRQNNEQFFGPGTRLTVL.

The rearrangement joins TRBV28 to TRBJ2-5, with 8 bases aligning to TRBD1. The V gene's germline CDR1 is MDHEN and CDR2 SYDVKM. This CDR3 spans 15 amino acids. Unmatched junction bases numbered 8, after V lost 3 bases and J lost 5 bases. CDR3 region: CASSLATDRGETQYF. CDR3 coding DNA: TGTGCCAGCAGTTTGGCCACTGACAGGGGTGAGACCCAGTACTTC.

The chain uses TRBV12-3 or TRBV12-4 and TRBJ1-2; D gene uncertain. This CDR3 contains 14 residues. Trimming took 4 bases from V and 0 from J, leaving 9 bases between them. The CDR3 is CASSWTETNYGYTF. The CDR3 DNA reads TGTGCCAGCAGTTGGACGGAGACTAACTATGGCTACACCTTC.

A few counts support this clonotype. The rearrangement links TRBV7-2 to TRBJ1-6; a weak D match, TRBD1 (5 bases). The CDR3 is made up of 15 amino acids. Germline CDR1 and CDR2: SGHTA and FQGNSA. With 1 base removed from V and 6 bases from J, the gap between germline ends came to 10 bases. CDR3 DNA sequence: TGTGCCAGCAGCTTAGTAGGGGACGGTAATTCACCCCTCCACTTT. Protein product: CASSLVGDGNSPLHF.

Ten or more counts support this clonotype. The V call is TRBV7-6, the J call TRBJ2-1, with D perhaps matching TRBD1 (6 bases). Germline CDR1 and CDR2: SGHVS and FNYEAQ. The CDR3 consists of 15 residues. Trimming stripped 1 base from V and 5 bases from J, with 12 bases between. CDR3 sequence (DNA): TGTGCCAGCAGCTTAGGAGGGCGGACAGACAATGAGCAGTTCTTC. Residues: CASSLGGRTDNEQFF.

The chain is built from TRBV27 and TRBJ2-7; 8 bases are shared with TRBD2. This CDR3 spans 15 amino acids. The germline CDR1 and CDR2 sequences are MNHEY and SMNVEV (reference sequence). V lost 2 bases, J lost 3 bases, and 6 bases stayed unmatched. The CDR3 loop reads CASSLGSGEDYEQYF. For the CDR3, the DNA is TGTGCCAGCAGTTTAGGTAGCGGGGAGGACTACGAGCAGTACTTC.

The chain carries TRBV20-1 and TRBJ1-5; D is possibly TRBD1 (5 bases). CDR1 and CDR2 (germline): DFQATT, SNEGSKA (reference sequence). This CDR3 has 11 amino acids. The V end was cut by 5 bases, the J end by 10 bases, with 12 bases between. CDR3 sequence reads: CSAWDSGPQHF. CDR3 in DNA: TGCAGTGCTTGGGACTCTGGACCCCAGCATTTT.